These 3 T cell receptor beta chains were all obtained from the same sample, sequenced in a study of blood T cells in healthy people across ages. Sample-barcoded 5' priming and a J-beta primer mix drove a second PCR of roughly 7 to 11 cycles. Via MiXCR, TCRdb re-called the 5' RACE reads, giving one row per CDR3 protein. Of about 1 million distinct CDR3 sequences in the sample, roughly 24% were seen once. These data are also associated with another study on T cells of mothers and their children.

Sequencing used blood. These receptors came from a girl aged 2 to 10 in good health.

The CDR3, as DNA: TGTGCCAGCAGTTTTGCCCGAGGAGGAGAGACCCAGTACTTC. Translating gives CASSFARGGETQYF. The chain carries TRBV6-5 and TRBJ2-5, with D tentatively TRBD2 (5 bases). CDR1 is MNHEY and CDR2 is SVGAGI in the germline V gene. V lost 4 bases and J 4 bases, leaving 13 bases between the germline ends. CDR3 length equals 14 residues.

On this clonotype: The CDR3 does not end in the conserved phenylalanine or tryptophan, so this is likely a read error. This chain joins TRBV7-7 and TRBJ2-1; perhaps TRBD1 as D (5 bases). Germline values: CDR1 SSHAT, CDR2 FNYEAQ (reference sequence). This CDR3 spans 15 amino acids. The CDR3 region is CASSSSSSRGNEQFL. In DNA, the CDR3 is TGTGCTAGCAGCTCATCGTCCTCAAGGGGCAATGAGCAGTTCCTC.

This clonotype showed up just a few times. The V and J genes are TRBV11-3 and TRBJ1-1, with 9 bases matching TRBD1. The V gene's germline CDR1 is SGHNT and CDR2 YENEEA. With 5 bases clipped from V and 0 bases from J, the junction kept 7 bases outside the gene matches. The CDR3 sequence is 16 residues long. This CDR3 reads CASSLQGATMNTEAFF. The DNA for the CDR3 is TGTGCCAGCAGCCTACAGGGGGCCACCATGAACACTGAAGCTTTCTTT.